This TCR beta chain was sequenced in a study of CD8 T cells in ankylosing spondylitis. The germline gives CDR1 SGHRS, CDR2 YFSETQ. With 4 bases removed from V and 0 bases from J, the gap between germline ends came to 11 bases. The CDR3 consists of 16 residues. TCRdb fed the 5' RACE reads into MiXCR, producing one record per CDR3 protein. The sample lists about 69,000 distinct CDR3 sequences, about 5.2% occurring once. This clonotype was observed at least ten times. This clonotype was obtained from a male donor with ankylosing spondylitis or in good health (not recorded which). Sequenced sample: blood, either unsorted or a sorted T cell fraction (not recorded which). The chain links TRBV5-1 to TRBJ2-6, with D uncertain. The CDR3, as DNA: TGCGCCAGCAGCGCGGCCGGTAGCTCTGGGGCCAACGTCCTGACTTTC. As protein: CASSAAGSSGANVLTF.